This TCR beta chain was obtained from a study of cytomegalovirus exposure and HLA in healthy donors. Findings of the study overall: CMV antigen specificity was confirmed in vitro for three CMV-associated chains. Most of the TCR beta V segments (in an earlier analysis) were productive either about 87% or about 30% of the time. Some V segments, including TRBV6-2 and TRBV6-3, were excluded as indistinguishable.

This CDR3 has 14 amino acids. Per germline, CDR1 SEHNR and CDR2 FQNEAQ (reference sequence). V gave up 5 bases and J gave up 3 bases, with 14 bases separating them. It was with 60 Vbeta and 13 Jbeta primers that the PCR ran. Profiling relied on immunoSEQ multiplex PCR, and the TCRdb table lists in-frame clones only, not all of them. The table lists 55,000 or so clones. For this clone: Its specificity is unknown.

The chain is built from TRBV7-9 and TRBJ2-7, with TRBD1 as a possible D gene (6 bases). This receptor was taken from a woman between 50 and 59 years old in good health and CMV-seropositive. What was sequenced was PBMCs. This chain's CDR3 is CASSQPDSRYEQYF. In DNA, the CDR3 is TGTGCCAGCAGCCAGCCGGACAGTCGCTACGAGCAGTACTTC. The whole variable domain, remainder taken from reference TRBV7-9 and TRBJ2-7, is DTGVSQNPRHKITKRGQNVTFRCDPISEHNRLYWYRQTLGQGPEFLTYFQNEAQLEKSRLLSDRFSAERPKGSFSTLEIQRTEQGDSAMYLCASSQPDSRYEQYFGPGTRLTVT.